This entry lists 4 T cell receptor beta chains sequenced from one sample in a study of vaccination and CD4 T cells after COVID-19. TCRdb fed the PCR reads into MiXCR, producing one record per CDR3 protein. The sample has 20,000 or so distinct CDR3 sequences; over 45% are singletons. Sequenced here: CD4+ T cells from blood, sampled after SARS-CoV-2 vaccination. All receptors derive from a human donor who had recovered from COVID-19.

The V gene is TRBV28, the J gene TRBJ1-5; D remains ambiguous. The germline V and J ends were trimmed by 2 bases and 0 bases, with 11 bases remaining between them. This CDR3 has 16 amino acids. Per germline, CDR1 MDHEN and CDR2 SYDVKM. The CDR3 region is CASSLSRYYSNQPQHF. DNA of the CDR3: TGTGCCAGCAGTTTAAGTAGGTACTATAGCAATCAGCCCCAGCATTTT.

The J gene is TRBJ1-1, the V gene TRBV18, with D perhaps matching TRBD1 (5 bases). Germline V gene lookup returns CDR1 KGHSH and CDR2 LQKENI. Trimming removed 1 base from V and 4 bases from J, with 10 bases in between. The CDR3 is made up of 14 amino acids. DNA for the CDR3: TGTGCCAGCTCACCACAGGGGCCGGCCACTGAAGCTTTCTTT. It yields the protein CASSPQGPATEAFF.

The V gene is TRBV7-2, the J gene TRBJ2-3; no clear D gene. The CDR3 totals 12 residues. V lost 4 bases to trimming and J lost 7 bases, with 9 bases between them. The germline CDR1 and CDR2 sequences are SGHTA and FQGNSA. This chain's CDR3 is CASSYLSHTQYF. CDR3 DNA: TGTGCCAGCAGCTACTTAAGTCATACGCAGTATTTT.

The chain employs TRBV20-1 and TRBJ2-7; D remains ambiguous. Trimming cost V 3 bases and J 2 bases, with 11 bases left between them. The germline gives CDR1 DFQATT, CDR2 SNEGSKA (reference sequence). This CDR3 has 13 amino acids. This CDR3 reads CSASLEIPYEQYF. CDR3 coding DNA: TGCAGTGCTAGTCTCGAGATTCCCTACGAGCAGTACTTC.